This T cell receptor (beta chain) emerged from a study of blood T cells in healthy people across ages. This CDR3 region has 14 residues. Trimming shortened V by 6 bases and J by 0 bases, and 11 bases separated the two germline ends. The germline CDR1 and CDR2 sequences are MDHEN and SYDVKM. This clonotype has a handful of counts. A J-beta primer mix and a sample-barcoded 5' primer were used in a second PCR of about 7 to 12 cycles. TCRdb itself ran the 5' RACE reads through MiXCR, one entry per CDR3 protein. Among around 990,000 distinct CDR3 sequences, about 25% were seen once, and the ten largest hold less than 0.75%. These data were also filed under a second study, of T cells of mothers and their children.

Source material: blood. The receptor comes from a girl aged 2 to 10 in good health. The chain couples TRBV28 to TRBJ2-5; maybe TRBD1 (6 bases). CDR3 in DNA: TGTGCCAGCAGCATACCAGGGGACCAAGAGACCCAGTACTTC. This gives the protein CASSIPGDQETQYF. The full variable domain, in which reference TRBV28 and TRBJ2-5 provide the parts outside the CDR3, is DVKVTQSSRYLVKRTGEKVFLECVQDMDHENMFWYRQDPGLGLRLIYFSYDVKMKEKGDIPEGYSVSREKKERFSLILESASTNQTSMYLCASSIPGDQETQYFGPGTRLLVL.